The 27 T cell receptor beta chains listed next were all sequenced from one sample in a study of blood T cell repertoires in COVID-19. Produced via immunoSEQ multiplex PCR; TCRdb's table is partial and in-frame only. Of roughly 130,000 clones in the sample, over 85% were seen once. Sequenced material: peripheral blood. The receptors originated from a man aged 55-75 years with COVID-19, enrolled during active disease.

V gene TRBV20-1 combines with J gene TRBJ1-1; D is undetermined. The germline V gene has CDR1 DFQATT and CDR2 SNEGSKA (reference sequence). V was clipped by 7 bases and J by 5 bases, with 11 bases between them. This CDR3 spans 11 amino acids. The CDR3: CSGTDGTEAFF. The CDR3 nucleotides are TGCAGTGGTACCGACGGGACTGAAGCTTTCTTT.

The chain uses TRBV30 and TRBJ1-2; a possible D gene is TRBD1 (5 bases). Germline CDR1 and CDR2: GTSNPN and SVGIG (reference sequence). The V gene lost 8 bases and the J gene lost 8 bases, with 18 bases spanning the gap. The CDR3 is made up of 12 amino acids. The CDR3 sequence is CAGRDSGEGYTF. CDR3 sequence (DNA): TGTGCCGGGCGGGACTCCGGGGAGGGCTACACCTTC.

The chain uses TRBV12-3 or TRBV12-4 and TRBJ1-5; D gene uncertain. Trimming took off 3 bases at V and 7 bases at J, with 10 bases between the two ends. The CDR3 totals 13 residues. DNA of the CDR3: TGTGCCAGCAGTTTTCGTTGGGAGCAGCCCCAGCATTTT. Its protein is CASSFRWEQPQHF.

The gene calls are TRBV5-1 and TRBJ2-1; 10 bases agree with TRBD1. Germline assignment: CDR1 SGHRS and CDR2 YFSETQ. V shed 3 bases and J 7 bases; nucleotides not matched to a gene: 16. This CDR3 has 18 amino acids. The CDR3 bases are TGCGCCAGCAGCTGGGTCCCTTCCGGGACAGGGGAGGGGAATGAGCAGTTCTTC. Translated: CASSWVPSGTGEGNEQFF.

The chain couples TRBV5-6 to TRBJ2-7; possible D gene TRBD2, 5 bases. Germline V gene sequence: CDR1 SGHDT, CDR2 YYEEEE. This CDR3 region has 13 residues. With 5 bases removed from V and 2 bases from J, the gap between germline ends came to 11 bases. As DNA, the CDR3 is TGTGCCAGCAGTTTTAGAGGGCCCTACGAGCAGTACTTC. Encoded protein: CASSFRGPYEQYF.

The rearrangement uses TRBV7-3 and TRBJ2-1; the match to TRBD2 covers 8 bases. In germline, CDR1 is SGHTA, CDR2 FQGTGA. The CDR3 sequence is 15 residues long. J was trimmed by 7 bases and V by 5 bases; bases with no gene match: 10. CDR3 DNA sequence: TGTGCCAGCAGCCCAAGCGGGAGTGCCTTAAATGAGCAGTTCTTC. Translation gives CASSPSGSALNEQFF.

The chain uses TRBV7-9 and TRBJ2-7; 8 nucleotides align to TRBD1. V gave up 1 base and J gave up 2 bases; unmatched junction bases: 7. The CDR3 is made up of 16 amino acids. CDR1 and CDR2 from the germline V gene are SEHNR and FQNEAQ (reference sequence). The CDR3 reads CASSLVGTGLPYEQYF. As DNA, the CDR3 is TGTGCCAGCAGCTTAGTCGGGACAGGCCTCCCCTACGAGCAGTACTTC.

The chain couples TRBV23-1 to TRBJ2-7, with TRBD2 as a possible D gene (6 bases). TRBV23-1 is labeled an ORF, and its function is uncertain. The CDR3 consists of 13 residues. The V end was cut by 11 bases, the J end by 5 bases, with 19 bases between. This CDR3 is CAWPGLACHEQYF. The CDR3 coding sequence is TGCGCCTGGCCCGGGCTAGCGTGCCACGAGCAGTACTTC.

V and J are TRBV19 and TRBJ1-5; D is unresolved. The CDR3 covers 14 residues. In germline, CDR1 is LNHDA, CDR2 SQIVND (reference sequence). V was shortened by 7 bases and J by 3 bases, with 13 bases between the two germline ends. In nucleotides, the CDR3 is TGTGCCAGTAAGAGCTTCATAGCCAATCAGCCCCAGCATTTT. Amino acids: CASKSFIANQPQHF.

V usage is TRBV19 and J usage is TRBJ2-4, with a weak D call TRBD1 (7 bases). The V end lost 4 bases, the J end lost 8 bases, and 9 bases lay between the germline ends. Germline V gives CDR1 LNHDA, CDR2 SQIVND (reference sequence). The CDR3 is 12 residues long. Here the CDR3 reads CASSTGGHIQYF. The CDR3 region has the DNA TGTGCCAGTAGTACAGGGGGGCACATTCAGTACTTC.

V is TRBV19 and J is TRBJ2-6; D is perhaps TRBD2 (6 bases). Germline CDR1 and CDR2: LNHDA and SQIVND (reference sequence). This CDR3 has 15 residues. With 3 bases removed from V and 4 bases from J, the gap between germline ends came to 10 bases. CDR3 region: CASSIGGTGANVLTF. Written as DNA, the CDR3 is TGTGCCAGTAGTATCGGGGGTACAGGGGCCAACGTCCTGACTTTC.

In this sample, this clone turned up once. In DNA form, the CDR3 reads TGTGCCAGCAGCGCTACAGGGGGTTCGAATCAGCCCCAGCATTTT. It encodes CASSATGGSNQPQHF. The chain recombines TRBV7-2 with TRBJ1-5, with 8 bases fitting TRBD1. The CDR3 runs to 15 residues. Trimming took 5 bases from V and 4 from J; bases not matched to a gene: 7. The germline gives CDR1 SGHTA, CDR2 FQGNSA.

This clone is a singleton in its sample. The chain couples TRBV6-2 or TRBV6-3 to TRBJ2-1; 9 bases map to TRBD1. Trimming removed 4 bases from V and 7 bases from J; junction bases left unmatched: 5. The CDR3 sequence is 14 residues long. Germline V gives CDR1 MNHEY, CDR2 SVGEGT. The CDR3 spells CASSSGTGWNEQFF. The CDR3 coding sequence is TGTGCCAGCAGTTCCGGGACAGGGTGGAATGAGCAGTTCTTC.

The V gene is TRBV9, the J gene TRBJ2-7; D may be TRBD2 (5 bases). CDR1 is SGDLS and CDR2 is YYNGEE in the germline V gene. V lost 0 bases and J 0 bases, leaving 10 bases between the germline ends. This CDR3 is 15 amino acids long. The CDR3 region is CASSVEIGSSYEQYF. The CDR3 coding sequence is TGTGCCAGCAGCGTAGAAATAGGGAGCTCCTACGAGCAGTACTTC.

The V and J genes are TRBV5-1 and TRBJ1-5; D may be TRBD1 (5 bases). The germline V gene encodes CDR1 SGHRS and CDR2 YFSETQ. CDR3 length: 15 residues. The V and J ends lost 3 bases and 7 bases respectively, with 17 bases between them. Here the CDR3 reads CASSSGLPGRQPQHF. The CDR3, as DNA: TGCGCCAGCAGCTCGGGACTCCCAGGGAGGCAGCCCCAGCATTTT.

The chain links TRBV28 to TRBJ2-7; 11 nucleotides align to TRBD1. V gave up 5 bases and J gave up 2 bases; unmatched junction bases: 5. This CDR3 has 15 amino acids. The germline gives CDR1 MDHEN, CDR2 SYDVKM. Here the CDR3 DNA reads TGTGCCAGCAGTCGCGGGACAGGGGGTCCCTACGAGCAGTACTTC. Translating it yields CASSRGTGGPYEQYF.

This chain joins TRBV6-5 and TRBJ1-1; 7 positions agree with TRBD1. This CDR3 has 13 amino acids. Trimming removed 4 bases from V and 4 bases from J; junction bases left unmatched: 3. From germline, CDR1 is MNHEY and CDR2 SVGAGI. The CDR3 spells CASSFDRVTEAFF. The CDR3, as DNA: TGTGCCAGCAGTTTTGACAGGGTCACTGAAGCTTTCTTT.

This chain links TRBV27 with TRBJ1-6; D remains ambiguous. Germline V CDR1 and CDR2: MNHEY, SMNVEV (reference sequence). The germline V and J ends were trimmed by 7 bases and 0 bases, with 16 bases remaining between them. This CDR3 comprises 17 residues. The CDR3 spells CASTLTTSSSYNSPLHF. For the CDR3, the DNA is TGTGCCAGCACCCTAACGACTTCCAGCTCCTATAATTCACCCCTCCACTTT.

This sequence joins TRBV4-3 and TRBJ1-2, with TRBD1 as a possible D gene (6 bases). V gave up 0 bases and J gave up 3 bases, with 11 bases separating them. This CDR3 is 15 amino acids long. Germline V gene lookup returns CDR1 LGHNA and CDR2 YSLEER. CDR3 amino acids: CASSQDGGSDYGYTF. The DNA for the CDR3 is TGCGCCAGCAGCCAAGATGGGGGCTCGGACTATGGCTACACCTTC.

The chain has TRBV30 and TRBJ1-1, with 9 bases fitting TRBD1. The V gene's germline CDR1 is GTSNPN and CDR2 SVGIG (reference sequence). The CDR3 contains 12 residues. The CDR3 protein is CAGTGLNTEAFF. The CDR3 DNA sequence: TGTGCAGGGACAGGGCTGAACACTGAAGCTTTCTTT.

The CDR3: CASSHRGGNYGYTF. CDR3 DNA sequence: TGTGCCAGCAGTCACCGCGGGGGCAACTATGGCTACACCTTC. The chain combines TRBV6-2 or TRBV6-3 with TRBJ1-2; the D gene is possibly TRBD1 (6 bases). CDR1 and CDR2 (germline): MNHEY, SVGEGT. This CDR3 is 14 amino acids long. The ends were cut back, 5 bases at V and 2 bases at J, with 12 bases in the middle.

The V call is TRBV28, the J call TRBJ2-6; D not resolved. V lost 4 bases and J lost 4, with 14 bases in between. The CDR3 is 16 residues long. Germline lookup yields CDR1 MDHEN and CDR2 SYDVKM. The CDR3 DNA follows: TGTGCCAGCAGTTCCCTTTGGGCTGTGGGGGCCAACGTCCTGACTTTC. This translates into CASSSLWAVGANVLTF.

The CDR3 coding sequence is TGTGCCTGGAGTAGACAGACTAATGAAAAACTGTTTTTT. Its protein is CAWSRQTNEKLFF. This chain links TRBV30 with TRBJ1-4; D is perhaps TRBD1 (5 bases). The CDR3 length is 13 residues. In germline, CDR1 is GTSNPN, CDR2 SVGIG (reference sequence). Trimming shortened V by 2 bases and J by 2 bases, and 6 bases separated the two germline ends.

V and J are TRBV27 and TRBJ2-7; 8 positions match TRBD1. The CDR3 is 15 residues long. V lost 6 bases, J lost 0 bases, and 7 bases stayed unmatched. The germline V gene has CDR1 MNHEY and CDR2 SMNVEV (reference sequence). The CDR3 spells CASSQRDRSSYEQYF. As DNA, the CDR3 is TGTGCCAGCAGCCAACGGGACAGGAGCTCCTACGAGCAGTACTTC.

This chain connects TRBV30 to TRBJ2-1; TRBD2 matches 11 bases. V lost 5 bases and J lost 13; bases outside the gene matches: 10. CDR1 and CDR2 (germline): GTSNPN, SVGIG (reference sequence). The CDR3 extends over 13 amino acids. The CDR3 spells CAWCTSGRTPQFF. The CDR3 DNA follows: TGTGCCTGGTGCACTAGCGGGAGAACCCCTCAGTTCTTC.

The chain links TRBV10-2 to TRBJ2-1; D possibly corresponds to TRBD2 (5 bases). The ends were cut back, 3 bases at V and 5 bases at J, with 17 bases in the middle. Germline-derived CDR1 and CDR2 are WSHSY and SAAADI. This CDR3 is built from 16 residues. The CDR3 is CASSEESAQRNNEQFF. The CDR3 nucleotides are TGCGCCAGCAGTGAAGAGAGCGCCCAGCGGAACAATGAGCAGTTCTTC.

Here the CDR3 reads CASSLLETGDTDTQYF. CDR3 nucleotide sequence: TGTGCCAGCAGCCTCCTGGAGACAGGGGACACAGATACGCAGTATTTT. The chain is built from TRBV27 and TRBJ2-3; 8 bases align to TRBD1. This CDR3 has 16 residues. Per germline, CDR1 MNHEY and CDR2 SMNVEV (reference sequence). V was clipped by 6 bases and J by 2 bases; unmatched bases: 10.